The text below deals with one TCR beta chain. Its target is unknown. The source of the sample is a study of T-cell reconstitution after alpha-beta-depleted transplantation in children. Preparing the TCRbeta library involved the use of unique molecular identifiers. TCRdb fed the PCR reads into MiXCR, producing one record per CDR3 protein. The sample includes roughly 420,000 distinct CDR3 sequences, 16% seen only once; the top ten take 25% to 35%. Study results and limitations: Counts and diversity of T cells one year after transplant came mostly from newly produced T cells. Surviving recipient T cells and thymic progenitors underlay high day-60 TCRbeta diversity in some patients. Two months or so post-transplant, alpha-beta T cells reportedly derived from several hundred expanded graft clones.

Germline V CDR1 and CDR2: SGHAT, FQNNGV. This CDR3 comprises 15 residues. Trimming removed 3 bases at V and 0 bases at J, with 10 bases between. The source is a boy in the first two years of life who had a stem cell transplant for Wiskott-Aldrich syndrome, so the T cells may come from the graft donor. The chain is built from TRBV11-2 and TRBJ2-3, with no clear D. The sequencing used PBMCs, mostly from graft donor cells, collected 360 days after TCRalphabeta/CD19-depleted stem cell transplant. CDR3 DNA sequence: TGTGCCAGCAGCTTTGGACCTTCTAGCACAGATACGCAGTATTTT. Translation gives CASSFGPSSTDTQYF.